These T cell receptor beta chains were read from a single sample in a study of cytomegalovirus exposure and HLA in healthy donors. This table comes from immunoSEQ multiplex PCR, and its TCRdb copy is limited to in-frame clones, with some not included. The table includes 120,000 or so clones, less than 85% detected once. Sample: PBMCs. The receptors here all came from a male donor in good health and CMV-seronegative. CDR3s include the opening cysteine and the closing phenylalanine or tryptophan. Each record gives: D gene, V gene, J gene, clone size, CDR3 length, CDR3 DNA, CDR3 protein. D genes are given only for firm matches. Size is omitted from some rows. Given values are once, few, many or a class for expanded clones.

D gene: -
V gene: TRBV19
J gene: TRBJ2-3
clone size: -
CDR3 length: 14
CDR3 DNA: TGTGCCAGTAGTCTCGGGGTAGATACAGATACGCAGTATTTT
CDR3 protein: CASSLGVDTDTQYF

D gene: -
V gene: TRBV14
J gene: TRBJ1-1
clone size: -
CDR3 length: 13
CDR3 DNA: TGTGCCAGCAGATATCAGGGGCTCACTGAAGCTTTCTTT
CDR3 protein: CASRYQGLTEAFF

D gene: TRBD1
V gene: TRBV5-1
J gene: TRBJ1-4
clone size: -
CDR3 length: 15
CDR3 DNA: TGCGCCAGCAGCTTGGAGGTGGACAGGGCGGGAAAACTGTTTTTT
CDR3 protein: CASSLEVDRAGKLFF

D gene: -
V gene: TRBV7-2
J gene: TRBJ2-5
clone size: -
CDR3 length: 14
CDR3 DNA: TGTGCCAGCAGCACGCGGGGATGGGGTGAGACCCAGTACTTC
CDR3 protein: CASSTRGWGETQYF

D gene: -
V gene: TRBV5-4
J gene: TRBJ2-1
clone size: -
CDR3 length: 12
CDR3 DNA: TGTGCCAGCAGCTTGACAGGCAATGAGCAGTTCTTC
CDR3 protein: CASSLTGNEQFF

D gene: TRBD2
V gene: TRBV4-2
J gene: TRBJ2-7
clone size: few
CDR3 length: 15
CDR3 DNA: TGTGCCAGCAGCCAAGTCGTGGGGGGGGTCTACGAGCAGTACTTC
CDR3 protein: CASSQVVGGVYEQYF

D gene: TRBD1
V gene: TRBV30
J gene: TRBJ1-1
clone size: -
CDR3 length: 15
CDR3 DNA: TGTGCCTGGAGTGCCGGACAGGGGATGAACACTGAAGCTTTCTTT
CDR3 protein: CAWSAGQGMNTEAFF

D gene: -
V gene: TRBV19
J gene: TRBJ2-5
clone size: -
CDR3 length: 13
CDR3 DNA: TGTGCCAGTAGGGAGGGTTCCCAAGAGACCCAGTACTTC
CDR3 protein: CASREGSQETQYF

D gene: TRBD1
V gene: TRBV5-1
J gene: TRBJ2-7
clone size: -
CDR3 length: 14
CDR3 DNA: TGCGCCAGCAGCCGGACAGGGGATGGGTACGAGCAGTACTTC
CDR3 protein: CASSRTGDGYEQYF

D gene: TRBD2
V gene: TRBV30
J gene: TRBJ2-1
clone size: -
CDR3 length: 14
CDR3 DNA: TGTGCCTGGAGGGGCGGGAGCTCCTACAATGAGCAGTTCTTC
CDR3 protein: CAWRGGSSYNEQFF

D gene: -
V gene: TRBV27
J gene: TRBJ2-2
clone size: -
CDR3 length: 14
CDR3 DNA: TGTGCCAGCAGTTTCACGGGGGGCAGCGGGGAGCTGTTTTTT
CDR3 protein: CASSFTGGSGELFF

D gene: TRBD1
V gene: TRBV5-8
J gene: TRBJ1-2
clone size: -
CDR3 length: 13
CDR3 DNA: TGTGCCAGCAGCTTGAGGGGGCTTGATGGCTACACCTTC
CDR3 protein: CASSLRGLDGYTF

D gene: TRBD2
V gene: TRBV19
J gene: TRBJ2-1
clone size: -
CDR3 length: 16
CDR3 DNA: TGTGCCAGTACCATAACTAGCGGGAGGCTCCTCTATGAGCAGTTCTTC
CDR3 protein: CASTITSGRLLYEQFF

D gene: -
V gene: TRBV6-6
J gene: TRBJ1-1
clone size: once
CDR3 length: 11
CDR3 DNA: TGTGCCAGCAGGAAAGAGACTGAAGCTTTCTTT
CDR3 protein: CASRKETEAFF

D gene: -
V gene: TRBV30
J gene: TRBJ1-1
clone size: -
CDR3 length: 12
CDR3 DNA: TGTGCCTGGAAATACTGGAACACTGAAGCTTTCTTT
CDR3 protein: CAWKYWNTEAFF